These T cell receptor beta chains were read from a single sample in a study of T cell changes during pregnancy in multiple sclerosis. The data were produced by immunoSEQ multiplex PCR, yet TCRdb's version contains in-frame clones alone and is incomplete. The repertoire consists of 14,000 to 15,000 clones, with 80% to 90% occurring once and the leading ten covering around a fifth. The specimen comprised CD8+ T cells from peripheral blood mononuclear cells, sampled in the first trimester of pregnancy. The origin of the receptors is a female donor with multiple sclerosis, enrolled in a pregnancy study. The CDR3 runs from the conserved cysteine through the conserved F or W. The D gene is left open where the match is weak. Only some rows state a clone size, as once, few, many or a class for expanded clones.

D	J	V	size	DNA	CDR3
TRBD1	TRBJ2-7	TRBV7-2	-	TGTGCCAGCAGCTTAGAGAGTTTTGGGGACAGGGACTTC	CASSLESFGDRDF
TRBD2	TRBJ2-7	TRBV13	-	TGTGCCAGCAGCCATGGACTAGCGGTTATGAGCTCCTACGAGCAGTACTTC	CASSHGLAVMSSYEQYF
-	TRBJ2-3	TRBV27	-	TGTGCCAGCAGTTCGGGGTACAGGGCCACAGATACGCAGTATTTT	CASSSGYRATDTQYF
TRBD2	TRBJ2-1	TRBV7-9	-	TGTGCCAGCAGCCTAGCGGGAGGGTACAATGAGCAGTTCTTC	CASSLAGGYNEQFF
TRBD2	TRBJ2-5	TRBV11-2	-	TGTGCCAGCCTGGGAGGGATCGGGGAGACCCAGTACTTC	CASLGGIGETQYF
-	TRBJ1-1	TRBV28	-	TGTGCCAGCAGTTTATTGGTGTTTGGGAGTACTGAAGCTTTCTTT	CASSLLVFGSTEAFF
-	TRBJ1-1	TRBV28	-	TGTGCCAGCAGAAGAACAGGGAGCCGCACTGAAGCTTTCTTT	CASRRTGSRTEAFF
TRBD1	TRBJ1-5	TRBV10-1	-	TGCGCCAGCAGTTCCTTGGGACAGATCAATCAGCCCCAGCATTTT	CASSSLGQINQPQHF
-	TRBJ1-2	TRBV27	-	TGTGCCAGCAGTTTATCGCCAGGGTCTTTCCATGGCTACACCTTC	CASSLSPGSFHGYTF
TRBD1	TRBJ2-3	TRBV27	-	TGTGCCAGCAGGGGATCGACAGGGTTAGATACGCAGTATTTT	CASRGSTGLDTQYF
TRBD1	TRBJ1-6	TRBV5-6	few	TGTGCCAGCAGCTGGGGGGACAGGGTATGGTCACCCCTCCACTTT	CASSWGDRVWSPLHF
-	TRBJ1-2	TRBV5-6	-	TGTGCCAGCAGCGCGGGACCTCGATATGGCTACACCTTC	CASSAGPRYGYTF
TRBD1	TRBJ2-7	TRBV19	-	TGTGCCAGTAGTATTTCGGGACAGGAAAATTTCTACGAGCAGTACTTC	CASSISGQENFYEQYF
TRBD1	TRBJ1-1	TRBV10-3	-	TGTGCCATCAGTGAGTCAGGGACAGGACCGAACACTGAAGCTTTCTTT	CAISESGTGPNTEAFF
-	TRBJ2-7	TRBV11-2	-	TGTGCCAGCAGCTTAGGGCGTGAGGCCTACGAGCAGTACTTC	CASSLGREAYEQYF
TRBD1	TRBJ1-3	TRBV6-5	-	TGTGCCAGCAGTCGCCGGGACAGGGGTAACACCATATATTTT	CASSRRDRGNTIYF
TRBD1	TRBJ2-2	TRBV6-4	once	TGTGCCAGCTCCCCCCGGCACGGGACAGCGAACACCGGGGAGCTGTTTTTT	CASSPRHGTANTGELFF
-	TRBJ2-3	TRBV2	-	TGTGCCAGCAACGCGGTAGCGAGTCTCGGCGATACGCAGTATTTT	CASNAVASLGDTQYF
-	TRBJ2-3	TRBV6-4	-	TGTGCCAGCAGTGACGGCGGGCCTACAGATACGCAGTATTTT	CASSDGGPTDTQYF
TRBD2	TRBJ2-3	TRBV2	-	TGCGGGGGGTCCTTTAGCACAGATACGCAGTATTTT	CGGSFSTDTQYF
TRBD2	TRBJ2-7	TRBV28	-	TGTGCCAGCATGGGTCCTTCTTATCCGGGACTAGCGGGAGGAGTGGGGGAGCAGTACTTC	CASMGPSYPGLAGGVGEQYF
-	TRBJ1-4	TRBV7-9	-	TGTGCCAGCAGCGCCAAAGACTCAACTAATGAAAAACTGTTTTTT	CASSAKDSTNEKLFF
-	TRBJ2-1	TRBV9	few	TGTGCCAGCAGCATCCAAGCGGGTAGCTCCTACAATGAGCAGTTCTTC	CASSIQAGSSYNEQFF
-	TRBJ2-5	TRBV4-1	few	TGTGCCAGCAGCCCGGAACACAGGGCTTACCAAGAGACCCAGTACTTC	CASSPEHRAYQETQYF
TRBD1	TRBJ2-1	TRBV6-1	-	TGTGCCAGCAGTGAACGCGGACAGGTTTACAATGAGCAGTTCTTC	CASSERGQVYNEQFF
-	TRBJ1-1	TRBV27	-	TGTGCCAGCAGTTTATTGTCGGGCGGGGGCACTGAAGCTTTCTTT	CASSLLSGGGTEAFF
-	TRBJ1-4	TRBV2	-	TGTGCCAGCTTGGCCAGGACTCCTCCTGAAAAACTGTTTTTT	CASLARTPPEKLFF
-	TRBJ2-7	TRBV28	few	TGTGCCAGCAGTTTGTACAGCACAAACGAGCAGTACTTC	CASSLYSTNEQYF
-	TRBJ1-2	TRBV28	medium-sized	TGTGCCAGCAGTCAATCCGGGACACCGGGATATCTTAACTATGGCTACACCTTC	CASSQSGTPGYLNYGYTF
TRBD2	TRBJ2-3	TRBV10-1	-	TGCGCCAGCTCGAGGACGGGGACAGGGCGGACTAGCGGGGCCGTCACAGATACGCAGTATTTT	CASSRTGTGRTSGAVTDTQYF
-	TRBJ2-3	TRBV18	-	TGTGCCAGCTCACCGCCCCCTATTCCCCGGACAGAAGCAATAGATACGCAGTATTTT	CASSPPPIPRTEAIDTQYF
TRBD1	TRBJ1-1	TRBV18	few	TGTGCCAGCTCATCGGGACAGGGTACCACTGAAGCTTTCTTT	CASSSGQGTTEAFF
TRBD1	TRBJ2-6	TRBV10-3	-	TGTGCCATCAGTAAGGGGGACAGGGCGACCTCTGGGGCCAACGTCCTGACTTTC	CAISKGDRATSGANVLTF
-	TRBJ2-3	TRBV28	-	TGTGCCACCTGTGAAGTGGCCACAGATACGCAGTATTTT	CATCEVATDTQYF